The 26 T cell receptor beta chains in this list originate from one sample, sequenced in a study of T cells in Graves' hyperthyroidism and ophthalmopathy. RNA transcripts provided the source from which TCR beta CDR3 regions were amplified. A first-round RT-PCR of the TCR CDR3 used the HTBI primer set. A single record per CDR3 protein comes from TCRdb applying MiXCR to the multiplex PCR reads. The table shows 450,000 to 700,000 distinct CDR3 sequences, with just over 45% occurring only once. The sequenced sample consisted of peripheral blood or thyroid tissue (not recorded which). The receptors come from an adult woman with Graves' disease, either hyperthyroidism or ophthalmopathy (not recorded which).

This clonotype has ten or more counts. The V gene is TRBV20-1, the J gene TRBJ2-2; D might be TRBD2 (5 bases). V was cut by 1 base and J by 4 bases, with 10 bases left in between. The germline V gene has CDR1 DFQATT and CDR2 SNEGSKA (reference sequence). The CDR3 contains 14 residues. CDR3 coding DNA: TGCAGTGCTAGAGTCCCTCGGGGCACCGGGGAGCTGTTTTTT. It is translated as CSARVPRGTGELFF.

This CDR3 reads CSASRKQGQRQPQHF. The CDR3 DNA follows: TGCAGTGCCAGCAGGAAACAGGGGCAAAGACAGCCCCAGCATTTT. This chain joins TRBV20-1 and TRBJ1-5; the match to TRBD1 covers 7 bases. The CDR3 extends over 15 amino acids. Germline trimming cut 6 bases from V and 7 bases from J; bases unmatched to any gene: 15. Germline V gives CDR1 DFQATT, CDR2 SNEGSKA (reference sequence).

The chain links TRBV7-3 to TRBJ1-2, with 10 bases matching TRBD1. The CDR3 runs to 16 residues. Germline trimming cut 5 bases from V and 8 bases from J; bases unmatched to any gene: 14. From germline, CDR1 is SGHTA and CDR2 FQGTGA. The CDR3: CASSATGGAGPGGYTF. Written as DNA, the CDR3 is TGTGCCAGCAGCGCGACAGGGGGCGCAGGTCCTGGCGGCTACACCTTC.

A single count supports this clonotype. A much larger clonotype is one base distant, so this may be a read error. V usage is TRBV19 and J usage is TRBJ1-6, with a weak D call TRBD1 (5 bases). CDR1 is LNHDA and CDR2 is SQIVND in the germline V gene (reference sequence). The length of the CDR3 is 14 residues. Between the trimmed V and J ends, which lost 9 bases and 8 bases, there was a span of 17 bases. CDR3 DNA sequence: TGTGCCAGCAGTTTCCCCCGACAGTATTCACCCCTCCACTTT. This sequence encodes CASSFPRQYSPLHF. The whole variable domain, remainder taken from reference TRBV19 and TRBJ1-6, is DGGITQSPKYLFRKEGQNVTLSCEQNLNHDAMYWYRQDPGQGLRLIYYSQIVNDFQKGDIAEGYSVSREKKESFPLTVTSAQKNPTAFYLCASSFPRQYSPLHFGNGTRLTVT.

The chain joins TRBV3-1 to TRBJ2-2; D call uncertain. Germline values: CDR1 LGHDT, CDR2 YNNKEL (reference sequence). This CDR3 is 15 amino acids long. Deletions cut 3 bases from V and 2 bases from J, with 10 bases between. CDR3: CASSQGIGNTGELFF. The CDR3 DNA follows: TGTGCCAGCAGCCAGGGGATCGGTAACACCGGGGAGCTGTTTTTT.

The rearrangement links TRBV19 to TRBJ2-6, with 7 bases lining up with TRBD2. V lost 3 bases and J lost 3; bases outside the gene matches: 2. The CDR3 runs to 15 residues. The germline gives CDR1 LNHDA, CDR2 SQIVND (reference sequence). The CDR3 DNA is TGTGCCAGTAGTATGGGGGGGAGTGGGGCCAACGTCCTGACTTTC. This codes for CASSMGGSGANVLTF.

A note on this clonotype: Its ends do not fully match the called genes, so a read error is possible. The rearrangement joins TRBV5-1 to TRBJ2-5, with 14 bases identical to TRBD2. CDR3 length: 15 residues. Germline loops: CDR1 SGHRS, CDR2 YFSETQ. As DNA, the CDR3 is TGCACCAGCAGATCGGGGACTAGCGGGAGCGAGACCCAGTACTTC. This sequence encodes CTSRSGTSGSETQYF.

The chain combines TRBV30 with TRBJ2-7; D may be TRBD1 or TRBD2 (6 bases each). The V end lost 6 bases, the J end lost 2 bases, and 11 bases lay between the germline ends. Germline-derived CDR1 and CDR2 are GTSNPN and SVGIG (reference sequence). The CDR3 length is 12 residues. The chain's CDR3 is CACAGEAYEQYF. In DNA form, the CDR3 reads TGTGCCTGCGCAGGGGAGGCCTACGAGCAGTACTTC.

The table lists this clonotype with many counts. J is TRBJ1-4 and V is TRBV4-1; unclear D gene. Trimming took 0 bases from V and 8 from J, leaving 13 bases between them. The length of the CDR3 is 15 residues. Germline values: CDR1 MGHRA, CDR2 YSYEKL. DNA of the CDR3: TGCGCCAGCAGCCAAGAGGCGGGGATGAGAGAAAAACTGTTTTTT. Protein product: CASSQEAGMREKLFF.

This clonotype was counted at least ten times. The genes are TRBV7-8 and TRBJ2-5; D is undetermined. The CDR3 length is 13 residues. Germline assignment: CDR1 SGHVS and CDR2 FQNEAQ. With 7 bases removed from V and 3 bases from J, the gap between germline ends came to 12 bases. CDR3 DNA sequence: TGTGCCAGCACCCCACTGACCGAAGAGACCCAGTACTTC. This encodes CASTPLTEETQYF.

The chain combines TRBV15 with TRBJ1-1, with 8 bases matching TRBD1. CDR3 length: 15 amino acids. The V gene's germline CDR1 is LNHNV and CDR2 YYDKDF (reference sequence). Trimming cost V 3 bases and J 2 bases; bases outside gene matches: 5. The CDR3 DNA reads as TGTGCCACCAGCAGGCCCGACAGGGGAAACACTGAAGCTTTCTTT. Translation gives CATSRPDRGNTEAFF.

The chain employs TRBV15 and TRBJ2-5; D is unclear. V lost 0 bases, J lost 9 bases, and 14 bases lay in between. Germline V gives CDR1 LNHNV, CDR2 YYDKDF (reference sequence). This CDR3 is 14 amino acids long. CDR3 in amino acids: CATSRDLGNQPQYF. In DNA form, the CDR3 reads TGTGCCACCAGCAGAGATTTGGGGAATCAGCCCCAGTACTTC. Supplemented by reference TRBV15 and TRBJ2-5, the full variable domain reads DAMVIQNPRYQVTQFGKPVTLSCSQTLNHNVMYWYQQKSSQAPKLLFHYYDKDFNNEADTPDNFQSRRPNTSFCFLDIRSPGLGDTAMYLCATSRDLGNQPQYFGPGTRLLVL.

This clonotype was observed at least ten times. The V call is TRBV12-3 or TRBV12-4, the J call TRBJ1-5; 11 bases align to TRBD1. After removal of 5 bases from V and 6 bases from J, the junction contained 6 bases not matched to a gene. The CDR3 is made up of 15 amino acids. CDR3 loop: CASSRTGGGGQPQHF. Here the CDR3 DNA reads TGTGCCAGCAGTCGGACAGGGGGCGGCGGTCAGCCCCAGCATTTT.

Here the CDR3 reads CASQTGGLPGELFF. The DNA of the CDR3 is TGTGCCAGTCAGACGGGGGGCCTTCCCGGGGAGCTGTTTTTT. J is TRBJ2-2 and V is TRBV19, with a weak D call TRBD2 (7 bases). The CDR3 extends over 14 amino acids. Per germline, CDR1 LNHDA and CDR2 SQIVND (reference sequence). The germline V and J ends were trimmed by 8 bases and 6 bases, with 16 bases remaining between them.

This clonotype was seen ten or more times. The chain recombines TRBV3-1 with TRBJ2-5; D call uncertain. The V gene's germline CDR1 is LGHDT and CDR2 YNNKEL (reference sequence). V was pared by 8 bases and J by 6 bases, with 7 bases between. The CDR3 contains 10 residues. CDR3 sequence: CASSRQTQYF. CDR3 DNA sequence: TGTGCCAGCTCCCGACAGACCCAGTACTTC.

The chain has TRBV7-9 and TRBJ1-6; maybe TRBD1 (6 bases). The germline CDR1 and CDR2 sequences are SEHNR and FQNEAQ (reference sequence). The CDR3 runs 15 residues. Trimming removed 4 bases at V and 9 bases at J, with 16 bases between. CDR3 amino acids: CASSSQRARGSPLHF. The CDR3 region has the DNA TGTGCCAGCAGCTCACAGCGGGCCAGGGGTTCACCCCTCCACTTT.

This clonotype was seen a handful of times. The rearrangement uses TRBV29-1 and TRBJ1-1; possible D gene TRBD1, 5 bases. The V gene lost 4 bases and the J gene lost 1 base, with 19 bases spanning the gap. The CDR3 sequence is 16 residues long. CDR1 and CDR2 (germline): SQVTM, ANQGSEA. CDR3 in amino acids: CSVVLLGGTGNTEAFF. The CDR3, as DNA: TGCAGCGTTGTGCTGCTGGGTGGGACTGGGAACACTGAAGCTTTCTTT. Variable domain in full (rest from reference TRBV29-1 and TRBJ1-1): SAVISQKPSRDICQRGTSLTIQCQVDSQVTMMFWYRQQPGQSLTLIATANQGSEATYESGFVIDKFPISRPNLTFSTLTVSNMSPEDSSIYLCSVVLLGGTGNTEAFFGQGTRLTVV.

This chain connects TRBV10-3 to TRBJ2-7; a possible D gene is TRBD1 (5 bases). V was clipped by 4 bases and J by 7 bases, with 14 bases between them. The V gene's germline CDR1 is ENHRY and CDR2 SYGVKD. The CDR3 sequence is 13 residues long. The CDR3: CAISGEGAGEQYF. In nucleotides, the CDR3 is TGTGCCATCAGTGGGGAAGGGGCCGGGGAGCAGTACTTC.

This clonotype has more than one count but fewer than ten. The J gene is TRBJ2-6, the V gene TRBV25-1; D possibly corresponds to TRBD1 (5 bases). From germline, CDR1 is MGHDK and CDR2 SYGVNS. The CDR3 is made up of 13 amino acids. Trimming took off 9 bases at V and 2 bases at J, with 8 bases between the two ends. In DNA form, the CDR3 reads TGTGCCAGTTCAGGGACTGGGGCCAACGTCCTGACTTTC. Its translation: CASSGTGANVLTF. The full variable domain, its missing parts supplied by reference TRBV25-1 and TRBJ2-6, is EADIYQTPRYLVIGTGKKITLECSQTMGHDKMYWYQQDPGMELHLIHYSYGVNSTEKGDLSSESTVSRIRTEHFPLTLESARPSHTSQYLCASSGTGANVLTFGAGSRLTVL.

This chain joins TRBV11-2 and TRBJ2-5; 10 positions agree with TRBD2. Trimming at V came to 5 bases and at J to 4 bases, leaving 4 bases not matched to a gene. Germline values: CDR1 SGHAT, CDR2 FQNNGV. CDR3 size: 14 residues. CDR3 sequence reads: CASSTTSGTETQYF. CDR3 nucleotide sequence: TGTGCCAGCAGCACAACTAGCGGGACAGAGACCCAGTACTTC.

This clonotype was found many times. V is TRBV7-9 and J is TRBJ2-7; 8 bases agree with TRBD1. Germline CDR1 reads SEHNR; CDR2 reads FQNEAQ (reference sequence). V lost 5 bases to trimming and J lost 1 base; unmatched junction nucleotides: 10. There are 16 residues in the CDR3. This chain's CDR3 is CASSPVDRANSYEQYF. Here the CDR3 DNA reads TGTGCCAGCAGCCCAGTGGACAGGGCGAATTCCTACGAGCAGTACTTC.

This chain links TRBV20-1 with TRBJ2-5; maybe TRBD1 (5 bases). From germline, CDR1 is DFQATT and CDR2 SNEGSKA (reference sequence). The germline V and J ends were trimmed by 6 bases and 5 bases, with 13 bases remaining between them. The CDR3 totals 12 residues. This CDR3 reads CSAGVQGETQYF. As DNA, the CDR3 is TGCAGTGCAGGGGTCCAGGGTGAGACCCAGTACTTC.

The chain recombines TRBV29-1 with TRBJ2-2; 7 positions agree with TRBD1. The CDR3 is made up of 13 amino acids. V was clipped by 5 bases and J by 7 bases; unmatched bases: 7. Germline values: CDR1 SQVTM, CDR2 ANQGSEA. CDR3 in amino acids: CSVLVQGSGELFF. The CDR3 bases are TGCAGCGTTCTCGTACAGGGGAGCGGGGAGCTGTTTTTT.

Many counts were recorded for this clonotype. The chain couples TRBV4-1 to TRBJ1-4, with D unclear. Trimming removed 0 bases at V and 8 bases at J, with 7 bases between. CDR3 length equals 13 residues. CDR1 is MGHRA and CDR2 is YSYEKL in the germline V gene. The CDR3 loop reads CASSQEGYEKLFF. The CDR3 region has the DNA TGCGCCAGCAGCCAAGAAGGGTACGAAAAACTGTTTTTT.

V gene TRBV10-3 combines with J gene TRBJ1-2; D may be TRBD1 (5 bases). The CDR3 length is 16 residues. With 0 bases removed from V and 2 bases from J, the gap between germline ends came to 13 bases. Germline V lookup: CDR1 ENHRY, CDR2 SYGVKD. The CDR3 sequence: CAISESVRATNYGYTF. For the CDR3, the DNA is TGTGCCATCAGTGAGTCAGTCAGGGCTACAAACTATGGCTACACCTTC.

Ten or more counts support this clonotype. The CDR3 region is CASSPGLFYGGYTF. As DNA, the CDR3 is TGTGCCAGCAGCCCCGGCCTCTTCTATGGTGGCTACACCTTC. The chain employs TRBV7-8 and TRBJ1-2; D is unclear. Germline V gives CDR1 SGHVS, CDR2 FQNEAQ. Trimming removed 5 bases from V and 7 bases from J, with 17 bases in between. The CDR3 has 14 residues.